This TCR beta chain was documented in a study of T cells expressing NK-cell markers. Overall study findings and caveats: Four of the donors also had these clonotypes leading their CD3+CD56-NKG2C+ fraction.

One entry per CDR3 protein, without DNA, is what TCRdb gives after re-calling the 5' RACE reads. The sample is made up of about 160,000 distinct CDR3 sequences, and the top ten hold around 20% of it. As concerns this clonotype: Its antigen remains unidentified.

Germline V lookup: CDR1 KGHSH, CDR2 LQKENI. The CDR3 contains 15 residues. The sequenced sample was blood T cells: a sorted CD56 or NKG2C T cell subset, CD4+ or CD8+ T cells, or bulk PBMC T cells (not recorded which). The clonotype comes from a man aged 18-75 years in good health. The chain recombines TRBV18 with TRBJ2-7; TCRdb designates TRBD1, a call that cannot be tested without DNA. This chain's CDR3 is CASSPAGPPYYEQYF. The complete variable domain, with remaining parts taken from reference TRBV18 and TRBJ2-7, reads NAGVMQNPRHLVRRRGQEARLRCSPMKGHSHVYWYRQLPEEGLKFMVYLQKENIIDESGMPKERFSAEFPKEGPSILRIQQVVRGDSAAYFCASSPAGPPYYEQYFGPGTRLTVT.